This TCR beta chain was sequenced during a study of blood T cell repertoires in COVID-19. The overall study: The study drew acute and convalescent COVID-19 samples from the United States, Italy and Spain. PBMCs, B-cell-depleted T cells, or T cells provided the cDNA or gDNA that made up the material.

Patients of the Seattle cohort, enrolled during active infection, were followed longitudinally. As processed by the authors: Nucleated cell number was recorded as an estimate derived from reference gene primer amplification. Profiled with immunoSEQ multiplex PCR; TCRdb holds only in-frame clones, not every one. V, J and clone size were drawn from that table, and D and trimming were deduced from the DNA. The sample includes about 200,000 clones, approximately 78% of them seen just once. This clone was recorded a few times. Input material: peripheral blood. This clonotype originated in a woman older than 75 with COVID-19, enrolled during active disease.

The CDR3 sequence: CASTRSQGNTGELFF. CDR3 DNA: TGTGCCAGCACCCGAAGTCAGGGGAACACCGGGGAGCTGTTTTTT. The gene calls are TRBV13 and TRBJ2-2, with TRBD1 as a possible D gene (5 bases). The CDR3 spans 15 residues. V lost 7 bases to trimming and J lost 1 base, with 13 bases between them. Germline values: CDR1 PRHDT, CDR2 FYEKMQ (reference sequence).